What follows are 16 T cell receptor beta chains derived from one specimen sequenced in a study of cytomegalovirus exposure and HLA in healthy donors. The PCR had 60 Vbeta and 13 Jbeta primers. The repertoire was sequenced with immunoSEQ multiplex PCR; TCRdb's copy has only in-frame clones and lacks some. Of fewer than 150,000 clones listed, about 70% are singletons. Sequencing was performed on PBMCs. Every receptor here comes from a man between 18 and 35 years old in good health and CMV-seronegative.

The chain carries TRBV5-1 and TRBJ2-7; weak D call: TRBD2 (6 bases). From germline, CDR1 is SGHRS and CDR2 YFSETQ. This CDR3 is built from 17 residues. V gave up 0 bases and J gave up 3 bases, with 19 bases separating them. This chain's CDR3 is CASSLGPGESAFYEQYF. The CDR3 DNA reads as TGCGCCAGCAGCTTGGGGCCGGGGGAATCAGCTTTCTACGAGCAGTACTTC.

V gene TRBV18 combines with J gene TRBJ2-4; tentatively, D is TRBD1 (8 bases). Trimming shortened V by 3 bases and J by 8 bases, and 17 bases separated the two germline ends. Germline loops: CDR1 KGHSH, CDR2 LQKENI. The CDR3 spans 15 residues. The CDR3 DNA reads as TGTGCCAGCTCACCTGGTGGACAGGGAGGGGACATTCAGTACTTC. Its protein product is CASSPGGQGGDIQYF.

The chain uses TRBV19 and TRBJ2-3, with 7 bases lining up with TRBD2. J was trimmed by 0 bases and V by 6 bases; bases with no gene match: 12. This CDR3 has 17 residues. Germline V gives CDR1 LNHDA, CDR2 SQIVND (reference sequence). The CDR3 spells CASSLAGRGRSTDTQYF. The CDR3 nucleotides read TGTGCCAGTAGCCTTGCGGGGCGGGGGAGAAGCACAGATACGCAGTATTTT. The full variable domain, in which reference TRBV19 and TRBJ2-3 provide the parts outside the CDR3, is DGGITQSPKYLFRKEGQNVTLSCEQNLNHDAMYWYRQDPGQGLRLIYYSQIVNDFQKGDIAEGYSVSREKKESFPLTVTSAQKNPTAFYLCASSLAGRGRSTDTQYFGPGTRLTVL.

This CDR3 is CASRTSGRAMSNEQFF. The CDR3 nucleotides read TGTGCCAGTAGGACTAGCGGGAGGGCCATGAGCAATGAGCAGTTCTTC. The rearrangement joins TRBV19 to TRBJ2-1, with 14 bases lining up with TRBD2. With V trimmed by 6 bases and J by 6 bases, 7 bases remained unmatched. The CDR3 sequence is 16 residues long. Germline values: CDR1 LNHDA, CDR2 SQIVND (reference sequence).

V is TRBV28 and J is TRBJ1-1; possibly TRBD1 for D (6 bases). This CDR3 contains 15 residues. Germline V gene sequence: CDR1 MDHEN, CDR2 SYDVKM. Trimming took off 7 bases at V and 1 base at J, with 16 bases between the two ends. The CDR3 nucleotides read TGTGCCAGCACCCCTTCGGACAGTCGGAACACTGAAGCTTTCTTT. Translating gives CASTPSDSRNTEAFF.

The CDR3 is CASIFNLLPSYRVQEETQYF. The CDR3, as DNA: TGCGCCAGCATATTCAACTTACTGCCGAGTTACAGGGTCCAGGAAGAGACCCAGTACTTC. This chain uses TRBV10-1 with TRBJ2-5; a weak D match, TRBD1 (6 bases). In germline, CDR1 is WNHNN, CDR2 SYGVQD (reference sequence). Trimming cost V 7 bases and J 3 bases, with 33 bases left between them. The CDR3 consists of 20 residues.

This chain joins TRBV6-5 and TRBJ2-7, with D perhaps TRBD2 (6 bases). V lost 0 bases and J 0 bases, leaving 6 bases between the germline ends. The CDR3 is 14 amino acids. The germline CDR1 and CDR2 sequences are MNHEY and SVGAGI. CDR3 DNA sequence: TGTGCCAGCAGTTACTCCGGGAGCTCCTACGAGCAGTACTTC. Translating gives CASSYSGSSYEQYF.

Concerning this clone: The same CDR3 can be traced to other DNA sequences in this sample. The rearrangement links TRBV6-1 to TRBJ1-3; D gene unclear. This CDR3 comprises 15 residues. The germline V gene encodes CDR1 MNHNS and CDR2 SASEGT. The V end lost 3 bases, the J end lost 0 bases, and 9 bases lay between the germline ends. In nucleotides, the CDR3 is TGTGCCAGCAGTGAGCAGTTGAACTCTGGAAACACCATATATTTT. It codes for CASSEQLNSGNTIYF.

The table lists this clone with a few counts. J is TRBJ2-2 and V is TRBV7-8; D perhaps matches TRBD1 (7 bases). Per germline, CDR1 SGHVS and CDR2 FQNEAQ. The CDR3 has 20 amino acids. V gave up 0 bases and J gave up 3 bases, with 23 bases separating them. The CDR3 DNA sequence: TGTGCCAGCAGCTTAGCGCGTTACAGGGGCCTAGCGAGGTACACCGGGGAGCTGTTTTTT. Its translation is CASSLARYRGLARYTGELFF. The complete variable domain, with remaining parts taken from reference TRBV7-8 and TRBJ2-2, reads GAGVSQSPRYKVAKRGQDVALRCDPISGHVSLFWYQQALGQGPEFLTYFQNEAQLDKSGLPSDRFFAERPEGSVSTLKIQRTQQEDSAVYLCASSLARYRGLARYTGELFFGEGSRLTVL.

This clone has a handful of counts. This chain joins TRBV6-5 and TRBJ1-1; D not certain. CDR3 length: 13 residues. V lost 8 bases and J lost 1, with 11 bases in between. Germline V gene data show CDR1 as MNHEY and CDR2 as SVGAGI. The CDR3 region is CASGPDGNTEAFF. The DNA of the CDR3 is TGTGCCAGCGGGCCGGATGGGAACACTGAAGCTTTCTTT.

The chain has TRBV5-4 and TRBJ2-2, with D maybe TRBD1 (6 bases). Germline assignment: CDR1 SGHNT and CDR2 YYREEE (reference sequence). V dropped 3 bases and J dropped 0 bases, with 9 bases sitting between them. This CDR3 is 15 amino acids long. In DNA form, the CDR3 reads TGTGCCAGCAGCTCAACAGGGACGAACACCGGGGAGCTGTTTTTT. Its translation: CASSSTGTNTGELFF.

The chain recombines TRBV19 with TRBJ2-2; 7 nucleotides match TRBD1. In germline, CDR1 is LNHDA, CDR2 SQIVND (reference sequence). V shed 4 bases, J shed 5 bases, and the junction held 10 bases outside the gene matches. The CDR3 contains 16 residues. The CDR3 region has the DNA TGTGCCAGTAGTAGTTGGACAGGTACACAGACCGGGGAGCTGTTTTTT. It is translated as CASSSWTGTQTGELFF.

CDR3 amino acids: CASNNRGRDTEAFF. For the CDR3, the DNA is TGTGCCAGTAACAACAGGGGGCGGGACACTGAAGCTTTCTTT. The chain combines TRBV19 with TRBJ1-1, with 9 positions matching TRBD1. J was trimmed by 3 bases and V by 7 bases; bases with no gene match: 6. Germline values: CDR1 LNHDA, CDR2 SQIVND (reference sequence). This CDR3 is built from 14 residues.

The V gene is TRBV27, the J gene TRBJ1-1; D uncertain. Germline V gene sequence: CDR1 MNHEY, CDR2 SMNVEV (reference sequence). The CDR3 is 13 amino acids. V lost 4 bases and J lost 0, with 6 bases in between. Written as DNA, the CDR3 is TGTGCCAGCAGTTCAACAATGAACACTGAAGCTTTCTTT. Protein: CASSSTMNTEAFF.

V gene TRBV19 combines with J gene TRBJ1-4, with 12 bases that match TRBD1. This CDR3 comprises 14 residues. With V trimmed by 6 bases and J by 6 bases, 2 bases remained unmatched. The germline V gene encodes CDR1 LNHDA and CDR2 SQIVND (reference sequence). DNA for the CDR3: TGTGCCAGTAGAGGGACAGGGGGCGATGAAAAACTGTTTTTT. Translating it yields CASRGTGGDEKLFF.

This chain connects TRBV19 to TRBJ2-1; unclear D gene. Germline V gene data show CDR1 as LNHDA and CDR2 as SQIVND (reference sequence). This CDR3 contains 17 residues. V gave up 1 base and J gave up 0 bases, with 13 bases separating them. CDR3: CASSIVGFPSSYNEQFF. In DNA form, the CDR3 reads TGTGCCAGTAGTATAGTCGGGTTCCCGAGCTCCTACAATGAGCAGTTCTTC.